This T cell receptor beta chain derives from a study of cytomegalovirus exposure and HLA in healthy donors. Note on this clone: Its antigen is as yet unknown.

This PCR relied on a set of 60 Vbeta primers and 13 Jbeta primers. Sequencing used immunoSEQ multiplex PCR; TCRdb keeps in-frame clones, though not all of them. The sample lists more than 150,000 clones; more than 75% were seen once. V gave up 3 bases and J gave up 5 bases; unmatched junction bases: 9. Germline V CDR1 and CDR2: SQVTM, ANQGSEA. The CDR3 runs to 15 residues. Study conclusions and caveats: In a later analysis, TCR beta V- and J-gene trimming showed a link to a missense DCLRE1C variant. A previous analysis found most TCR beta V segments productive roughly 90% or roughly 30% of the time. Researchers had no immune exposure information except CMV serostatus available. Within the data, a cluster of highly shared sequence variants was likely a sequencing artifact.

The chain combines TRBV29-1 with TRBJ2-5; the match to TRBD2 covers 10 bases. The material sequenced was PBMCs. This TCR was sampled from a girl younger than two in good health and CMV-seronegative. For the CDR3, the DNA is TGCAGCGTTGACTCCCAGCGGGAGGGCCGCGAGACCCAGTACTTC. This codes for CSVDSQREGRETQYF.